The 15 T cell receptor beta chains reported below all come from one sample, sequenced in a study of PD-1 blockade in classical Hodgkin lymphoma. Brentuximab vedotin exposure varied among the patients, all of whom had relapsed after autologous stem cell transplantation. By magnetic negative selection, CD8+ T cells were isolated from the thawed PBMCs. Sequencing used immunoSEQ multiplex PCR; TCRdb keeps in-frame clones, though not all of them. The sample lists some 25,000 clones; about 86% were seen once. This specimen was CD8+ T cells from blood, taken at baseline. The receptors stem from a human donor with classical Hodgkin lymphoma.

This clone was counted between two and nine times. The chain is built from TRBV7-9 and TRBJ2-2; D not resolved. CDR3 length: 13 amino acids. From germline, CDR1 is SEHNR and CDR2 FQNEAQ (reference sequence). V was cut by 1 base and J by 5 bases, with 5 bases left in between. CDR3 DNA sequence: TGTGCCAGCAGCTTAGGCGGTACCGGGGAGCTGTTTTTT. Translated: CASSLGGTGELFF. The full variable domain, completed using reference TRBV7-9 and TRBJ2-2, is DTGVSQNPRHKITKRGQNVTFRCDPISEHNRLYWYRQTLGQGPEFLTYFQNEAQLEKSRLLSDRFSAERPKGSFSTLEIQRTEQGDSAMYLCASSLGGTGELFFGEGSRLTVL.

The gene calls are TRBV9 and TRBJ2-7, with TRBD1 matching 8 bases. The CDR3 totals 15 residues. From germline, CDR1 is SGDLS and CDR2 YYNGEE. The junction had 5 bases not matched to a gene; V was cut back by 0 bases and J by 3 bases. CDR3 sequence (DNA): TGTGCCAGCAGCGTAGGGACAGGGTTTATCTACGAGCAGTACTTC. Protein: CASSVGTGFIYEQYF.

The chain uses TRBV10-1 and TRBJ1-1, with a possible D match to TRBD1 (6 bases). With 4 bases removed from V and 3 bases from J, the gap between germline ends came to 24 bases. Germline V lookup: CDR1 WNHNN, CDR2 SYGVQD (reference sequence). The CDR3 length is 18 residues. The CDR3, as DNA: TGCGCCAGCAGTGGAACCTCTCCCCAACAGGGAGGGGACACTGAAGCTTTCTTT. Its translation: CASSGTSPQQGGDTEAFF.

The chain recombines TRBV27 with TRBJ2-7; the match to TRBD1 covers 10 bases. V was pared by 4 bases and J by 4 bases, with 7 bases of the junction left unmatched. Germline lookup yields CDR1 MNHEY and CDR2 SMNVEV (reference sequence). The CDR3 is made up of 15 amino acids. CDR3 in amino acids: CASSSPGTGVYEQYF. The CDR3 nucleotides are TGTGCCAGCAGTTCACCCGGGACAGGGGTGTACGAGCAGTACTTC.

This chain connects TRBV6-5 to TRBJ2-7, with 7 nucleotides matching TRBD2. V was pared by 8 bases and J by 5 bases, with 12 bases of the junction left unmatched. CDR3 length: 14 amino acids. The germline CDR1 and CDR2 sequences are MNHEY and SVGAGI. CDR3 sequence (DNA): TGTGCCAGCGGGGGGGACGGAACGTTCAACGAGCAGTACTTC. It is translated as CASGGDGTFNEQYF.

This sequence joins TRBV27 and TRBJ2-5; 7 bases map to TRBD1. Trimming removed 3 bases from V and 2 bases from J; junction bases left unmatched: 6. Germline V gene lookup returns CDR1 MNHEY and CDR2 SMNVEV (reference sequence). The CDR3 is 15 amino acids. The CDR3 DNA reads as TGTGCCAGCAGTTTGTGGGGACAGCTTCAAGAGACCCAGTACTTC. Protein product: CASSLWGQLQETQYF.

This chain uses TRBV6-1 with TRBJ1-5, with D unclear. The CDR3 is made up of 15 amino acids. CDR1 and CDR2 (germline): MNHNS, SASEGT. V lost 11 bases to trimming and J lost 4 bases, with 21 bases between them. The CDR3 DNA reads TGTGCCGGGAGGAGGGCTCACTTTCCGAATCAGCCCCAGCATTTT. This gives the protein CAGRRAHFPNQPQHF.

The rearrangement joins TRBV5-6 to TRBJ1-4; D unclear. There are 16 residues in the CDR3. Germline values: CDR1 SGHDT, CDR2 YYEEEE. Trimming removed 2 bases at V and 0 bases at J, with 11 bases between. CDR3 nucleotide sequence: TGTGCCAGCAGCTTCGAACCGAGTGCAACTAATGAAAAACTGTTTTTT. It encodes CASSFEPSATNEKLFF.

V and J are TRBV7-9 and TRBJ2-7; no reliable D call. The CDR3 totals 15 residues. V gave up 5 bases and J gave up 0 bases, with 14 bases separating them. CDR1 and CDR2 (germline): SEHNR, FQNEAQ (reference sequence). The CDR3 DNA follows: TGTGCCAGCAGCGCTGACCTAGGTCCCTCCTACGAGCAGTACTTC. Its protein is CASSADLGPSYEQYF.

The rearrangement joins TRBV9 to TRBJ2-5; perhaps TRBD1 as D (6 bases). Germline V lookup: CDR1 SGDLS, CDR2 YYNGEE. The CDR3 is made up of 16 amino acids. Trimming shortened V by 0 bases and J by 5 bases, and 17 bases separated the two germline ends. CDR3 nucleotides: TGTGCCAGCAGCGTAGCTCAGTCCACAGGGAGTGAGACCCAGTACTTC. Translating it yields CASSVAQSTGSETQYF.

The chain joins TRBV6-5 to TRBJ1-5; D is unresolved. Per germline, CDR1 MNHEY and CDR2 SVGAGI. V dropped 2 bases and J dropped 5 bases, with 10 bases sitting between them. CDR3 length: 14 residues. The DNA of the CDR3 is TGTGCCAGCAGTTACGAACCGGGGTATCAGCCCCAGCATTTT. Translation gives CASSYEPGYQPQHF.

V usage is TRBV10-1 and J usage is TRBJ1-1, with TRBD1 matching over 8 bases. The CDR3 covers 15 residues. Germline loops: CDR1 WNHNN, CDR2 SYGVQD (reference sequence). The V segment lost 3 bases and the J segment 0 bases; nucleotides outside the gene matches: 3. The CDR3 sequence is CASSDYRGMNTEAFF. Written as DNA, the CDR3 is TGCGCCAGCAGTGATTACAGGGGGATGAACACTGAAGCTTTCTTT.

V usage is TRBV11-2 and J usage is TRBJ2-7; D gene uncertain. Trimming shortened V by 5 bases and J by 2 bases, and 7 bases separated the two germline ends. Germline assignment: CDR1 SGHAT and CDR2 FQNNGV. CDR3 size: 12 residues. DNA for the CDR3: TGTGCCAGCAGCCTGCACCCCTACGAGCAGTACTTC. Translated, it gives CASSLHPYEQYF.

The V and J genes are TRBV30 and TRBJ2-6; D gene unclear. Between the trimmed V and J ends, which lost 0 bases and 1 base, there was a span of 4 bases. Per germline, CDR1 GTSNPN and CDR2 SVGIG (reference sequence). CDR3 length equals 14 residues. This chain's CDR3 is CAWSVGSGANVLTF. The CDR3 DNA reads TGTGCCTGGAGTGTAGGGTCTGGGGCCAACGTCCTGACTTTC.

This chain uses TRBV9 with TRBJ2-5; 11 nucleotides align to TRBD2. V lost 3 bases to trimming and J lost 3 bases; unmatched junction nucleotides: 7. The CDR3 contains 16 residues. Germline CDR1 and CDR2: SGDLS and YYNGEE. The CDR3 region has the DNA TGTGCCAGCAGCGCCCCACTGGGACTAGCGGAAGAGACCCAGTACTTC. It encodes CASSAPLGLAEETQYF. The full variable domain, rest sourced from reference TRBV9 and TRBJ2-5, is DSGVTQTPKHLITATGQRVTLRCSPRSGDLSVYWYQQSLDQGLQFLIQYYNGEERAKGNILERFSAQQFPDLHSELNLSSLELGDSALYFCASSAPLGLAEETQYFGPGTRLLVL.